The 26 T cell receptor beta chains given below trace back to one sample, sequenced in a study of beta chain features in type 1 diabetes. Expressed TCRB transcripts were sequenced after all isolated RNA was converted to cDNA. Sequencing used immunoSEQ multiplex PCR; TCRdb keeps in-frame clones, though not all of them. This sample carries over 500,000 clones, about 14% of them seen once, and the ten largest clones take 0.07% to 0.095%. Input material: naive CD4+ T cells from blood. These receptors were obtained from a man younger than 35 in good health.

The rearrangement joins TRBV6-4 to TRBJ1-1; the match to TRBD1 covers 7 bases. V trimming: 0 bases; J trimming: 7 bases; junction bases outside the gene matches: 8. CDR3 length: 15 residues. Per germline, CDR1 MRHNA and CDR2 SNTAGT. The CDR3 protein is CASSDSPQGVGEAFF. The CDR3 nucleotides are TGTGCCAGCAGTGACTCCCCTCAGGGGGTAGGTGAAGCTTTCTTT.

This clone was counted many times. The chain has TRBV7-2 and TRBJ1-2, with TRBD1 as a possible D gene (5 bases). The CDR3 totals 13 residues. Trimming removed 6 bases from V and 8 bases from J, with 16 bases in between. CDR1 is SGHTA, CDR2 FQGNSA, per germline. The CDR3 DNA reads TGTGCCAGCAGTCCGGGGCCGGCACGGGGCTACACCTTC. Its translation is CASSPGPARGYTF.

In nucleotides, the CDR3 is TGTGCCAGCAGTTTCATGACAGGGCAGAGAAACACCATATATTTT. Protein: CASSFMTGQRNTIYF. The genes are TRBV28 and TRBJ1-3; 7 bases align to TRBD1. The CDR3 extends over 15 amino acids. V shed 3 bases and J 5 bases; nucleotides not matched to a gene: 7. CDR1 is MDHEN and CDR2 is SYDVKM in the germline V gene.

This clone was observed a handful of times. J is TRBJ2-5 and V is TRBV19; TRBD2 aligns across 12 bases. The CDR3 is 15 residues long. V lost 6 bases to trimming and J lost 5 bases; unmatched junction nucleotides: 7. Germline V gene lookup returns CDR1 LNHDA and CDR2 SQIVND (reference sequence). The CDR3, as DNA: TGTGCCAGTAGACTAGCGGGAGGATGGTGGGAGACCCAGTACTTC. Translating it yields CASRLAGGWWETQYF.

The DNA for the CDR3 is TGTGCCAGCAGCTCCCGGTGGGAGCAGTACTTC. As protein: CASSSRWEQYF. V is TRBV9 and J is TRBJ2-7; no definite D call. This CDR3 has 11 amino acids. The V end lost 4 bases, the J end lost 7 bases, and 9 bases lay between the germline ends. Germline V gives CDR1 SGDLS, CDR2 YYNGEE.

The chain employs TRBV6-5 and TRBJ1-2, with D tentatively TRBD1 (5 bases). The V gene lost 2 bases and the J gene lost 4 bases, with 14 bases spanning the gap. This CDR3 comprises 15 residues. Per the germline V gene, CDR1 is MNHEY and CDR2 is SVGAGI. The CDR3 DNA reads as TGTGCCAGCAGTTACCTCGACAGTCCGACCTATGGCTACACCTTC. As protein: CASSYLDSPTYGYTF.

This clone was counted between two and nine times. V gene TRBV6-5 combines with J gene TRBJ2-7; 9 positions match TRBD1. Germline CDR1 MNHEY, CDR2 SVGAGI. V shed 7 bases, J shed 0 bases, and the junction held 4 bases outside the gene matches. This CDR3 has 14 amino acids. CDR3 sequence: CASTGTGSSYEQYF. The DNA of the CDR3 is TGTGCCAGCACCGGGACAGGGAGCTCCTACGAGCAGTACTTC.

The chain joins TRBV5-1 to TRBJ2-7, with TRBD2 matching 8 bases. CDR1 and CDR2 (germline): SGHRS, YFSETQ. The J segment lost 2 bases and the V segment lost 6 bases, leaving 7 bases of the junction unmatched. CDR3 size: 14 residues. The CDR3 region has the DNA TGCGCCAGCATGAAGACTAGCGCGACCTACGAGCAGTACTTC. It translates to CASMKTSATYEQYF.

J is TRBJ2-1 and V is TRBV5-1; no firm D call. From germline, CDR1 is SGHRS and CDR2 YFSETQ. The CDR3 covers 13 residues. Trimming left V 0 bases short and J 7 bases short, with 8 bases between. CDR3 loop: CASSLGAVNEQFF. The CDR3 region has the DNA TGCGCCAGCAGCTTGGGGGCAGTTAATGAGCAGTTCTTC.

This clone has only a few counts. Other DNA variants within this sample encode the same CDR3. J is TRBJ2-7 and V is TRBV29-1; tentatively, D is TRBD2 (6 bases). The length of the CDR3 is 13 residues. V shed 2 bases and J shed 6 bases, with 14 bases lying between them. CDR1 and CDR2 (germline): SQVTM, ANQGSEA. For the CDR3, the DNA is TGCAGCGTTGAATTGGGTCGGGGGACCGAGCAGTACTTC. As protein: CSVELGRGTEQYF.

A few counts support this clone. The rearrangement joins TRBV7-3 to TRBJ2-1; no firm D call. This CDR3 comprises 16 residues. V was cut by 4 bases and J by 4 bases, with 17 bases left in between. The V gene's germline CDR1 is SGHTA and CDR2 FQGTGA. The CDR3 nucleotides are TGTGCCAGCAGCTCCGCCCAGGCCCGGCGATACAATGAGCAGTTCTTC. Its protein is CASSSAQARRYNEQFF.

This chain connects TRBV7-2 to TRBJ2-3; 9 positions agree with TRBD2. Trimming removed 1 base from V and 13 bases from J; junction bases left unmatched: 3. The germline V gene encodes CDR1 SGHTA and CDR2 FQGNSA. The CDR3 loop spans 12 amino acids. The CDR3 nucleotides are TGTGCCAGCAGCTTAGGGCTAGCGGGGAAGTATTTT. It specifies CASSLGLAGKYF.

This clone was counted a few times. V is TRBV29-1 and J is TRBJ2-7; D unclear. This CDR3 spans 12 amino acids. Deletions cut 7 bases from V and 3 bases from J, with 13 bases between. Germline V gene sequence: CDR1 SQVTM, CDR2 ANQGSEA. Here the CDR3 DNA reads TGCAGCGCTTTAGGCCCTGGCTACGAGCAGTACTTC. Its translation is CSALGPGYEQYF.

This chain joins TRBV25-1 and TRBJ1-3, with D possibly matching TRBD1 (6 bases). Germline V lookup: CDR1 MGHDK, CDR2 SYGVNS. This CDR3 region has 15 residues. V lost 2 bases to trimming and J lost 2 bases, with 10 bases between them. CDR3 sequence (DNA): TGTGCCAGCAGTGAAGAACGGGGGCCTGGAAACACCATATATTTT. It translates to CASSEERGPGNTIYF.

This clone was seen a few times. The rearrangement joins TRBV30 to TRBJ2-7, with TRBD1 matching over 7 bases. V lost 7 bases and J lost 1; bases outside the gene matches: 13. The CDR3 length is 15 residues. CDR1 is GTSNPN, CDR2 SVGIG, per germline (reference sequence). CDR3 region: CALKRQGSGSYEQYF. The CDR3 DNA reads TGTGCCTTAAAAAGACAGGGATCGGGGTCCTACGAGCAGTACTTC. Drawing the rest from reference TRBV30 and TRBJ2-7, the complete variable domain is SQTIHQWPATLVQPVGSPLSLECTVEGTSNPNLYWYRQAAGRGLQLLFYSVGIGQISSEVPQNLSASRPQDRQFILSSKKLLLSDSGFYLCALKRQGSGSYEQYFGPGTRLTVT.

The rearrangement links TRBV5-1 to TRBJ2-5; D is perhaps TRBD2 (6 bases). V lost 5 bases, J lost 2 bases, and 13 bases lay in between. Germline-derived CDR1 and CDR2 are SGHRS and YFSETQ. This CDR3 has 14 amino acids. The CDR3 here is CASRLTSYQETQYF. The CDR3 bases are TGCGCCAGCAGATTAACTAGCTATCAAGAGACCCAGTACTTC.

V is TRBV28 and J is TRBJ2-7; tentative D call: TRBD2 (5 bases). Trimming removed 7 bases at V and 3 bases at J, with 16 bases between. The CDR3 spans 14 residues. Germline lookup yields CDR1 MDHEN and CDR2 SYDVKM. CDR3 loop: CASNPQRKVYEQYF. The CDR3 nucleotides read TGTGCCAGCAACCCCCAGCGGAAAGTCTACGAGCAGTACTTC.

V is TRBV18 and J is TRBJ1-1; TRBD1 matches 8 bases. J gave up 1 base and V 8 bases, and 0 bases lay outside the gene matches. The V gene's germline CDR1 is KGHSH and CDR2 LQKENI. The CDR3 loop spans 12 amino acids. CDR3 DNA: TGTGCCAGCGACAGGGGGAACACTGAAGCTTTCTTT. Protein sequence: CASDRGNTEAFF.

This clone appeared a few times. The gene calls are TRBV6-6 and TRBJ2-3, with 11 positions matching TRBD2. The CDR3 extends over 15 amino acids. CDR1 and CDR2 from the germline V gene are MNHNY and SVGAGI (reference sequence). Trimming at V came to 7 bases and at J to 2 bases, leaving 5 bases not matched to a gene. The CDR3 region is CASTQLAGATDTQYF. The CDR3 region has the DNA TGTGCCAGCACCCAACTAGCGGGAGCCACAGATACGCAGTATTTT.

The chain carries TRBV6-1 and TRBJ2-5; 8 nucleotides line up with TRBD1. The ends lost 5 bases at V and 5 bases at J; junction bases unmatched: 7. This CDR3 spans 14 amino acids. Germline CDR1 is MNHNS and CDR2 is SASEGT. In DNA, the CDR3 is TGTGCCAGCAGTTTACAGGGGGTCAGGGAGACCCAGTACTTC. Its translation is CASSLQGVRETQYF.

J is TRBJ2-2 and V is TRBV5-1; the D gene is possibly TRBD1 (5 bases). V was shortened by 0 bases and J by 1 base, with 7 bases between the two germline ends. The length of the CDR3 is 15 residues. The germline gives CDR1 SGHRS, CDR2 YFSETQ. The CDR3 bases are TGCGCCAGCAGCTTGGATACAGGGAACACCGGGGAGCTGTTTTTT. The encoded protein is CASSLDTGNTGELFF.

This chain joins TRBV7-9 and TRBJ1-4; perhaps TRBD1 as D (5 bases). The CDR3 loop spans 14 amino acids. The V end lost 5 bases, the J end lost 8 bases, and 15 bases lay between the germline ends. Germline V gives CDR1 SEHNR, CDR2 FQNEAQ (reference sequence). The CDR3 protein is CASSLVGTGEKLFF. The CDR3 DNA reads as TGTGCCAGCAGCCTAGTCGGGACCGGCGAAAAACTGTTTTTT.

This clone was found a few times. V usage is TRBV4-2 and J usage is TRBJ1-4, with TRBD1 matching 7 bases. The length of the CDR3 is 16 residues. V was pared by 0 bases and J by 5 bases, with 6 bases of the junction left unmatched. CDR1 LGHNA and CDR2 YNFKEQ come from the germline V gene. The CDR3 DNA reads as TGTGCCAGCAGCCAAGAGGAGGGACAGCTAAATGAAAAACTGTTTTTT. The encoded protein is CASSQEEGQLNEKLFF.

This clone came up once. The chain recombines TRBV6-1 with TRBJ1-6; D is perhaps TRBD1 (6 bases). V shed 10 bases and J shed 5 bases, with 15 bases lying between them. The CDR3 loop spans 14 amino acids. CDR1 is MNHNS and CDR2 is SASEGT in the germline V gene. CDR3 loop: CAIPGQKNNSPLHF. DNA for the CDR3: TGTGCCATCCCGGGACAAAAGAATAATTCACCCCTCCACTTT.

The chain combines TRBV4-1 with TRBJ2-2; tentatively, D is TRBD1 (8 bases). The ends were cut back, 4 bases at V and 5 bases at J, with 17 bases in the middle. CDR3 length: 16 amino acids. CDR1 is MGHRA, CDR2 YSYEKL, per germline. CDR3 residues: CASSRGQGGYTGELFF. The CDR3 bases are TGCGCCAGCAGCCGTGGACAGGGAGGGTATACCGGGGAGCTGTTTTTT.

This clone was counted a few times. As DNA, the CDR3 is TGTGCCAGCAGCTTAGGGTCGATGAACACTGAAGCTTTCTTT. Its protein is CASSLGSMNTEAFF. This sequence joins TRBV7-3 and TRBJ1-1; unclear D gene. Trimming took off 2 bases at V and 0 bases at J, with 7 bases between the two ends. Germline V lookup: CDR1 SGHTA, CDR2 FQGTGA. The length of the CDR3 is 14 residues.